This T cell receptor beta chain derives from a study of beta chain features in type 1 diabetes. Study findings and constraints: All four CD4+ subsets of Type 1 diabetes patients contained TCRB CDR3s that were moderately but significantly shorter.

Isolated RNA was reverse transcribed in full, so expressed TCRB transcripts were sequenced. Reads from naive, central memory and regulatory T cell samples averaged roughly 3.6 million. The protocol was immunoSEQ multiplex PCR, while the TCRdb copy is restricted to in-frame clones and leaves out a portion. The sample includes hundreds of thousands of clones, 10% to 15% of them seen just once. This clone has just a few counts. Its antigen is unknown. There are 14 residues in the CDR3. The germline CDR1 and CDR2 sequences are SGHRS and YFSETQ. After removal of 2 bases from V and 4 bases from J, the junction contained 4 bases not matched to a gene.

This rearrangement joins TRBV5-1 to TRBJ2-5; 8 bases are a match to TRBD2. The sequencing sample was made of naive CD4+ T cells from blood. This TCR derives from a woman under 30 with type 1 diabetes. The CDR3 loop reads CASSFGGAGETQYF. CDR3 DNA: TGCGCCAGCAGCTTCGGGGGGGCTGGAGAGACCCAGTACTTC.